The entry that follows covers one TCR beta chain sequence. This sample was taken from a study of T cell changes during pregnancy in multiple sclerosis. This CDR3 has 18 residues. CDR1 SGHAT and CDR2 FQDESV come from the germline V gene (reference sequence). V gave up 4 bases and J gave up 2 bases; unmatched junction bases: 13. Assay used: immunoSEQ multiplex PCR; TCRdb lists only in-frame clones, some missing. The repertoire has under 30,000 clones, 86% of them found once; the top ten carry approximately 1.1%. The starting material was CD4+ T cells from peripheral blood mononuclear cells, obtained in the first trimester of pregnancy. V and J are TRBV11-1 and TRBJ2-1, with 8 positions matching TRBD2. The sequence was collected from a female donor in good health, enrolled as a control in a pregnancy study. CDR3 sequence reads: CASSSGGGGRSPYNEQFF. CDR3 sequence (DNA): TGTGCCAGCAGCTCCGGAGGAGGCGGGAGGTCTCCCTACAATGAGCAGTTCTTC.